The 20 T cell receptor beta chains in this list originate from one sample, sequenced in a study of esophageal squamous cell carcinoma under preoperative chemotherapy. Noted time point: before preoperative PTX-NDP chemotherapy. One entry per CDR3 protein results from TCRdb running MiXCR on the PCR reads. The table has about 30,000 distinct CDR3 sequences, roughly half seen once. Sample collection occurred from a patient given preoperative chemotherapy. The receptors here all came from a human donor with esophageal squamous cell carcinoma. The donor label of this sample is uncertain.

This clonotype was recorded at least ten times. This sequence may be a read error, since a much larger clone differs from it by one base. The CDR3 region is CASSPNRNEQYF. CDR3 DNA: TGTGCCAGCAGCCCCAACAGAAATGAGCAGTACTTC. The rearrangement joins TRBV12-3 or TRBV12-4 to TRBJ2-5; D ambiguous. The CDR3 has 12 residues. Trimming took 6 bases from V and 11 from J, leaving 16 bases between them.

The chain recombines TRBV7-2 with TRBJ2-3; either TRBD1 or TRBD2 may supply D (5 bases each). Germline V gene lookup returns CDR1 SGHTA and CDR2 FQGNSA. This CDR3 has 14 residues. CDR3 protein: CRGSCQGAKNIQYF. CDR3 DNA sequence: TGTCGCGGCTCCTGTCAGGGAGCCAAAAACATTCAGTATTTT.

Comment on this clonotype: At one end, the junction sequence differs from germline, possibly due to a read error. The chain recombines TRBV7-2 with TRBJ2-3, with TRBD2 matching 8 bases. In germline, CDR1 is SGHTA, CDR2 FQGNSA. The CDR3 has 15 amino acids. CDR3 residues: CASSYPGGPPDTQYF. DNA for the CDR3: TGTGCCAGCAGCTATCCGGGGGGGCCGCCAGATACCCAGTATTTT.

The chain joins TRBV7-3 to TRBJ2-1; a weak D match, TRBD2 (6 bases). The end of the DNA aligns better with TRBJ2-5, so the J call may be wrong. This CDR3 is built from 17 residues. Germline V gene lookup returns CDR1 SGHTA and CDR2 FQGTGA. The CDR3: CASSLRLGGRVQNTQYF. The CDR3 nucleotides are TGTGCCAGCAGCTTGAGGCTCGGGGGACGGGTCCAAAACACCCAGTACTTC.

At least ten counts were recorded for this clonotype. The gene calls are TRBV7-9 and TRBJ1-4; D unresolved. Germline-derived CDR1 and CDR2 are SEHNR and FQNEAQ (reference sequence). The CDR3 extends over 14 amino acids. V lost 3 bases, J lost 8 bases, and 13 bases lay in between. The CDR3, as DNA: TGTGCCAGCAGCTTCTCAGGACCGAGGGAAAAACTGTTTTTT. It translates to CASSFSGPREKLFF. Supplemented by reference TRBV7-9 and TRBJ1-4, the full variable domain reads DTGVSQNPRHKITKRGQNVTFRCDPISEHNRLYWYRQTLGQGPEFLTYFQNEAQLEKSRLLSDRFSAERPKGSFSTLEIQRTEQGDSAMYLCASSFSGPREKLFFGSGTQLSVL.

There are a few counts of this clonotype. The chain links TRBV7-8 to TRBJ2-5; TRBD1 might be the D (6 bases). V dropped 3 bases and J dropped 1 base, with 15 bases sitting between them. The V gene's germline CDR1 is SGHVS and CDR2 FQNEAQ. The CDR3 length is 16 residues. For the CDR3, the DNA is TGTGCCAGCAGCTTTGGGGGCGCGGAATTCCAAGAGACCCAGTACTTC. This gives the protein CASSFGGAEFQETQYF.

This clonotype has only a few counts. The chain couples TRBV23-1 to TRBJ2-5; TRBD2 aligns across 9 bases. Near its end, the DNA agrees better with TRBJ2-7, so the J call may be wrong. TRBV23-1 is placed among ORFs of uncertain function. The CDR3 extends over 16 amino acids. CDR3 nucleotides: TGCGCCAGCAGTCAACCTAGCGGGGAGGTTCCCTACGAGCAGTACTTC. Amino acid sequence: CASSQPSGEVPYEQYF.

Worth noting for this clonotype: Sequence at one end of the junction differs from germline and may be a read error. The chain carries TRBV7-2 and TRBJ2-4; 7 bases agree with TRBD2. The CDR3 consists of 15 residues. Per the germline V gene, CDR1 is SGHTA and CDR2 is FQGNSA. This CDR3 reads CGRGLGGSAKDIQYF. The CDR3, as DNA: TGTGGTAGGGGCCTCGGGGGGTCAGCCAAAGACATTCAGTACTTC.

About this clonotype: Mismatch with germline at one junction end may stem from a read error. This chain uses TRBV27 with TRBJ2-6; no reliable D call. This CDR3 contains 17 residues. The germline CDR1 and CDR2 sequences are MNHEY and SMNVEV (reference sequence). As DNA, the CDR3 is TGTGCCACCACCCCTCGGGCGCATTTCTCGTGGGCCAACGACCTGACTTTC. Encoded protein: CATTPRAHFSWANDLTF.

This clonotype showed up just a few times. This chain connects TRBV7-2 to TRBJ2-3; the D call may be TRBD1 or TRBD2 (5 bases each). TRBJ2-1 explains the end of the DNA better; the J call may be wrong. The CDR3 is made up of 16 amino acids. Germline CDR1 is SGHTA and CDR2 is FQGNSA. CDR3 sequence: CASSLSGTATYNEQFF. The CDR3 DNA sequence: TGTGCCAGCAGCTTATCAGGGACGGCTACCTACAATGAGCAGTTCTTC.

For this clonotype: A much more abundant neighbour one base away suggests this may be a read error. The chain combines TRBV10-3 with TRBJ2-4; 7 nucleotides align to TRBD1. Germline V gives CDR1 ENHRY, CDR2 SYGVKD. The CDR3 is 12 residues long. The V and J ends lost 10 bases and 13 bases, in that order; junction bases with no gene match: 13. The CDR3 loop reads CATYRGFDEQYF. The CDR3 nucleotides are TGTGCCACCTACAGGGGTTTCGATGAGCAGTACTTC.

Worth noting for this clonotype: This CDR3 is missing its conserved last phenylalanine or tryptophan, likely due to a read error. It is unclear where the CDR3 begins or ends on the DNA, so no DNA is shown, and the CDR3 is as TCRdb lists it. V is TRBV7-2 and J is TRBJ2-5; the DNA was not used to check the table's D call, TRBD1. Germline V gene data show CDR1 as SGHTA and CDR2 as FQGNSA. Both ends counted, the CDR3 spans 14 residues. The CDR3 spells CASSFAGAQETQLS.

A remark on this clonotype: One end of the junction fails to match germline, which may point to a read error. The CDR3 DNA is TGTGCCAGCAGTGAAACCCGTGGTGGGGAAACGGGGTTC. It is translated as CASSETRGGETGF. The V gene is TRBV6-1, the J gene TRBJ2-1, with TRBD2 as a possible D gene (5 bases). The CDR3 has 13 residues. Germline assignment: CDR1 MNHNS and CDR2 SASEGT.

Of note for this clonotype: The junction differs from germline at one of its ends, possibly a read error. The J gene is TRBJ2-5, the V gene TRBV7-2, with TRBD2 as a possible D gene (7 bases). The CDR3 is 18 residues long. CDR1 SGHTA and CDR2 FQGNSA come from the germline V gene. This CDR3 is CASSCGGRGCRDKDTQYF. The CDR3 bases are TGTGCCAGCAGCTGTGGGGGGAGGGGGTGCCGTGACAAAGACACCCAGTACTTC.

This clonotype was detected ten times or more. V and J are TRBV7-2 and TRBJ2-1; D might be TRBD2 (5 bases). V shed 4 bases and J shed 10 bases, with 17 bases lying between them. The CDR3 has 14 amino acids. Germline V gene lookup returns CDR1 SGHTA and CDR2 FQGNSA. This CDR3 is CASSSRGGSYEQFF. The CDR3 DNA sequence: TGTGCCAGCAGCTCTCGGGGTGGGTCCTACGAGCAGTTCTTC.

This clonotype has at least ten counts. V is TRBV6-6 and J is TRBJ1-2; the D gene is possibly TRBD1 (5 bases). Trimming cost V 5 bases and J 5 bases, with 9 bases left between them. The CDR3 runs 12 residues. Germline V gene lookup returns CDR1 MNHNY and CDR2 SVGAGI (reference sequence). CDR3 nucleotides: TGTGCCAGCAGTACAGGAGTTTATGGCTACACCTTC. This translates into CASSTGVYGYTF.

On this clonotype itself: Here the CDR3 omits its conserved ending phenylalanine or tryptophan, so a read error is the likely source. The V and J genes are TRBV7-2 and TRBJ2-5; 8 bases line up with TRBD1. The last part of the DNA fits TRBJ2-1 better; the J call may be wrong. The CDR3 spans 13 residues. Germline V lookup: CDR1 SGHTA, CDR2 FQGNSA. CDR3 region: CASSSTGEETQFL. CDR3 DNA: TGTGCGAGCAGCTCGACAGGGGAAGAGACCCAGTTCTTG.

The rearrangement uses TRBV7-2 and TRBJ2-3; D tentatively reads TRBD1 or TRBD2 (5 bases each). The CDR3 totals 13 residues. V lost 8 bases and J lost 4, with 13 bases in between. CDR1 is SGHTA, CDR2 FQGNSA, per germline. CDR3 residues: CASGTLSADTQYF. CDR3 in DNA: TGTGCCAGCGGGACCCTGAGCGCAGATACGCAGTATTTT. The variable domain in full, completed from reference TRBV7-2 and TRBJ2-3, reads GAGVSQSPSNKVTEKGKDVELRCDPISGHTALYWYRQSLGQGLEFLIYFQGNSAPDKSGLPSDRFSAERTGGSVSTLTIQRTQQEDSAVYLCASGTLSADTQYFGPGTRLTVL.

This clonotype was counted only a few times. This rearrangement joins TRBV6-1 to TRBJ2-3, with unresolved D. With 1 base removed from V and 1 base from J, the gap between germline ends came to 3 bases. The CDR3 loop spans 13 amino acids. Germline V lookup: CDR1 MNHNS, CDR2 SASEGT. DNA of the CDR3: TGTGCCAGCAGTGAAGTAGGCACAGATACGCAGTATTTT. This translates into CASSEVGTDTQYF.

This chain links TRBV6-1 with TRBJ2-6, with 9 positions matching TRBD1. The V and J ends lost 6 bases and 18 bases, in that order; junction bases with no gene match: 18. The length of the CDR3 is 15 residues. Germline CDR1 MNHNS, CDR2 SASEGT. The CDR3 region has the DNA TGTGCCAGCAGCACCGGGACAGGGATCCAAGAGGCCCAGACTTTC. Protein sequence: CASSTGTGIQEAQTF.